This TCR beta chain was retrieved from a study of T-cell reconstitution after alpha-beta-depleted transplantation in children. Overall study results and limits: Alpha-beta T cells about two months after transplant reportedly derived from several hundred expanded graft clones. Certain patients had high TCRbeta diversity at day 60, and it came from recipient T cells and thymic progenitors that survived. T-cell counts and diversity at one year post-transplant came mainly from newly produced T cells.

Unique molecular identifiers were built into the TCRbeta library. TCRdb called the PCR reads again in MiXCR, with one record for every CDR3 protein. The sample lists around 300,000 distinct CDR3 sequences, 9.5% to 13% occurring once. This clonotype was seen ten or more times. Its target is unknown. V dropped 4 bases and J dropped 6; count of bases not matched to a gene: 8. From germline, CDR1 is SGHRS and CDR2 YFSETQ. The CDR3 spans 14 residues. This TCR came from a male patient between 2 and 10 years old who had a stem cell transplant for chronic granulomatous disease, so the T cells may come from the graft donor. The chain links TRBV5-1 to TRBJ2-7, with TRBD2 identical over 9 bases. Sequencing used peripheral blood, obtained 180 days after TCRalphabeta/CD19-depleted stem cell transplant. The CDR3 DNA reads as TGCGCCAGCAGCCAAAGCGGGGGGAAACTCGAGCAGTACTTC. It yields the protein CASSQSGGKLEQYF.